This passage covers 27 T cell receptor beta chains from one sample sequenced in a study of T cell repertoires in cytomegalovirus infection. TCRdb itself ran the reads through MiXCR, one entry per CDR3 protein. The sample carries roughly 130,000 distinct CDR3 sequences, 8.8% recorded once. Sequencing was done on a sample of PBMCs. The source is a human donor in good health (CMV status not recorded). Some clones in this sample may be carry-over from other donors' samples.

This clonotype has a handful of counts. The chain employs TRBV19 and TRBJ2-2, with unresolved D. This CDR3 spans 14 amino acids. Germline V CDR1 and CDR2: LNHDA, SQIVND (reference sequence). Trimming stripped 3 bases from V and 0 bases from J, with 5 bases between. CDR3 loop: CASSIGPNTGELFF. The CDR3 nucleotides are TGTGCCAGTAGTATTGGACCGAACACCGGGGAGCTGTTTTTT.

The rearrangement links TRBV4-1 to TRBJ2-1, with D possibly being TRBD1 (6 bases). This CDR3 is built from 15 residues. Germline loops: CDR1 MGHRA, CDR2 YSYEKL. Trimming cost V 4 bases and J 4 bases, with 14 bases left between them. As DNA, the CDR3 is TGCGCCAGCAGCCCCGGGACACGGAGTTACAATGAGCAGTTCTTC. Protein product: CASSPGTRSYNEQFF.

This clonotype has only a few counts. This rearrangement joins TRBV29-1 to TRBJ2-7; D gene ambiguous. The germline V gene encodes CDR1 SQVTM and CDR2 ANQGSEA. There are 12 residues in the CDR3. Trimming took 5 bases from V and 0 from J, leaving 8 bases between them. This CDR3 reads CSVSKSSYEQYF. The CDR3 DNA sequence: TGCAGCGTTTCCAAGAGCTCCTACGAGCAGTACTTC.

This clonotype was found a few times. This chain links TRBV19 with TRBJ2-7; no clear D. Trimming stripped 3 bases from V and 0 bases from J, with 3 bases between. The germline V gene has CDR1 LNHDA and CDR2 SQIVND (reference sequence). CDR3 size: 12 residues. CDR3 protein: CASSMGSYEQYF. CDR3 DNA sequence: TGTGCCAGTAGTATGGGCTCCTACGAGCAGTACTTC.

This clonotype was observed at least ten times. The genes are TRBV4-1 and TRBJ1-5; D remains unclear. V was pared by 0 bases and J by 2 bases, with 11 bases between. The CDR3 runs 16 residues. Per germline, CDR1 MGHRA and CDR2 YSYEKL. This chain's CDR3 is CASSQEAGRGNQPQHF. In DNA, the CDR3 is TGCGCCAGCAGCCAAGAGGCGGGTCGGGGCAATCAGCCCCAGCATTTT.

The sample holds many counts of this clonotype. The chain carries TRBV4-1 and TRBJ2-7, with D maybe TRBD1 (6 bases). Germline V gene sequence: CDR1 MGHRA, CDR2 YSYEKL. Between the trimmed V and J ends, which lost 2 bases and 3 bases, there was a span of 14 bases. The CDR3 contains 15 residues. The CDR3 nucleotides read TGCGCCAGCAGCCAACCCCTCGGCAGGGGCTACGAGCAGTACTTC. This translates into CASSQPLGRGYEQYF.

This clonotype was recorded at least ten times. V is TRBV5-5 and J is TRBJ2-5; 10 nucleotides agree with TRBD1. CDR1 and CDR2 (germline): SGHKS, YYEKEE (reference sequence). With V trimmed by 3 bases and J by 1 base, 3 bases remained unmatched. This CDR3 region has 15 residues. The CDR3 nucleotides read TGTGCCAGCAGCTACCGGGACAGGGGCCAAGAGACCCAGTACTTC. Its translation: CASSYRDRGQETQYF. The full variable domain, completed using reference TRBV5-5 and TRBJ2-5, is DAGVTQSPTHLIKTRGQQVTLRCSPISGHKSVSWYQQVLGQGPQFIFQYYEKEERGRGNFPDRFSARQFPNYSSELNVNALLLGDSALYLCASSYRDRGQETQYFGPGTRLLVL.

This clonotype appeared many times. V is TRBV7-2 and J is TRBJ2-7; 8 positions match TRBD1. Germline-derived CDR1 and CDR2 are SGHTA and FQGNSA. The CDR3 runs to 16 residues. The junction had 5 bases not matched to a gene; V was cut back by 1 base and J by 0 bases. The CDR3 loop reads CASSLVGQGASYEQYF. The DNA for the CDR3 is TGTGCCAGCAGCTTAGTAGGGCAGGGGGCCTCCTACGAGCAGTACTTC.

In this sample, this clonotype turned up a few times. The rearrangement uses TRBV20-1 and TRBJ1-4, with 7 bases lining up with TRBD1. The germline V gene encodes CDR1 DFQATT and CDR2 SNEGSKA (reference sequence). The V gene end was trimmed by 5 bases and the J gene end by 0 bases; junction bases not matched to a gene: 3. This CDR3 is 14 amino acids long. The CDR3 here is CSAGDSATNEKLFF. In DNA, the CDR3 is TGCAGTGCTGGGGACAGCGCAACTAATGAAAAACTGTTTTTT.

V gene TRBV29-1 combines with J gene TRBJ1-1; no firm D call. Germline V gene lookup returns CDR1 SQVTM and CDR2 ANQGSEA. V lost 3 bases and J lost 7, with 12 bases in between. The CDR3 spans 12 residues. The chain's CDR3 is CSVEIGRIEAFF. CDR3 in DNA: TGCAGCGTTGAGATCGGGAGGATTGAAGCTTTCTTT.

This rearrangement joins TRBV2 to TRBJ1-3; possibly TRBD1 for D (5 bases). Germline V CDR1 and CDR2: SNHLY, FYNNEI. The CDR3 is 14 residues long. V lost 9 bases to trimming and J lost 0 bases, with 12 bases between them. The CDR3 loop reads CARTTGTSGNTIYF. CDR3 DNA: TGTGCCAGGACCACCGGGACCTCTGGAAACACCATATATTTT.

This clonotype was picked up many times. This chain joins TRBV12-3 or TRBV12-4 and TRBJ2-7; 8 bases are shared with TRBD1. CDR3 length equals 15 residues. V dropped 4 bases and J dropped 7; count of bases not matched to a gene: 12. The CDR3 nucleotides read TGTGCCAGCAGTTCCTCCGGGACAGGCGTTGGGGAGCAGTACTTC. Translation gives CASSSSGTGVGEQYF.

Ten or more counts support this clonotype. This chain uses TRBV20-1 with TRBJ2-5; perhaps TRBD2 as D (6 bases). CDR3 length equals 14 residues. Looked up from germline, CDR1 is DFQATT and CDR2 is SNEGSKA (reference sequence). V lost 1 base and J lost 4, with 13 bases in between. The DNA for the CDR3 is TGCAGTGCTAGAGCGGGGGAAGGCGGAGAGACCCAGTACTTC. Translating gives CSARAGEGGETQYF.

The rearrangement joins TRBV29-1 to TRBJ1-1, with TRBD1 as a possible D gene (5 bases). Germline values: CDR1 SQVTM, CDR2 ANQGSEA. V lost 7 bases and J lost 5, with 14 bases in between. This CDR3 comprises 12 residues. CDR3 loop: CSGDLAGTEAFF. CDR3 bases: TGCAGCGGGGACCTGGCAGGAACTGAAGCTTTCTTT. The entire variable domain, with the rest obtained from reference TRBV29-1 and TRBJ1-1, is as follows: SAVISQKPSRDICQRGTSLTIQCQVDSQVTMMFWYRQQPGQSLTLIATANQGSEATYESGFVIDKFPISRPNLTFSTLTVSNMSPEDSSIYLCSGDLAGTEAFFGQGTRLTVV.

The chain uses TRBV20-1 and TRBJ2-3, with D tentatively TRBD1 or TRBD2 (5 bases each). V was shortened by 3 bases and J by 0 bases, with 19 bases between the two germline ends. This CDR3 contains 17 residues. The germline V gene has CDR1 DFQATT and CDR2 SNEGSKA (reference sequence). DNA of the CDR3: TGCAGTGCTAGTAGGTCTCTGGGGGAGCCTAGCACAGATACGCAGTATTTT. Residues: CSASRSLGEPSTDTQYF.

This clonotype has a count of ten or more. V is TRBV7-2 and J is TRBJ2-1; D could derive from TRBD1 or TRBD2 (6 bases each). The CDR3 contains 15 residues. V lost 8 bases and J 2 bases, leaving 16 bases between the germline ends. Germline values: CDR1 SGHTA, CDR2 FQGNSA. The CDR3 sequence is CASSSLRGAYNEQFF. CDR3 in DNA: TGTGCCAGCTCCTCCCTAAGGGGGGCCTACAATGAGCAGTTCTTC.

This clonotype occurred many times. The J gene is TRBJ1-1, the V gene TRBV7-2, with a possible D match to TRBD1 (5 bases). With 4 bases removed from V and 7 bases from J, the gap between germline ends came to 13 bases. CDR1 is SGHTA, CDR2 FQGNSA, per germline. The CDR3 has 13 residues. The CDR3: CASSYAQGGEAFF. The CDR3 DNA reads TGTGCCAGCAGCTACGCCCAGGGAGGTGAAGCTTTCTTT.

V is TRBV29-1 and J is TRBJ1-2; D remains unclear. This CDR3 has 12 residues. Germline V gene data show CDR1 as SQVTM and CDR2 as ANQGSEA. Trimming removed 7 bases from V and 2 bases from J, with 11 bases in between. The CDR3 nucleotides read TGCAGCGCATGGACGGAGAACTATGGCTACACCTTC. Amino acids: CSAWTENYGYTF.

This clonotype was recorded at least ten times. The chain recombines TRBV20-1 with TRBJ1-6, with D unresolved. Between the trimmed V and J ends, which lost 7 bases and 7 bases, there was a span of 11 bases. Looked up from germline, CDR1 is DFQATT and CDR2 is SNEGSKA (reference sequence). There are 12 residues in the CDR3. The CDR3 loop is CSVGHANSPLHF. The DNA for the CDR3 is TGCAGTGTCGGCCATGCGAATTCACCCCTCCACTTT.

This clonotype occurred a few times. The V and J genes are TRBV24-1 and TRBJ2-3, with D uncertain. V lost 9 bases and J lost 7, with 7 bases in between. Germline V gene lookup returns CDR1 KGHDR and CDR2 SFDVKD. This CDR3 is 10 amino acids long. In DNA form, the CDR3 reads TGTGCCACCCCCAGGTATACGCAGTATTTT. It codes for CATPRYTQYF.

This clonotype came up a few times. V usage is TRBV20-1 and J usage is TRBJ1-5; 7 nucleotides align to TRBD1. The V gene's germline CDR1 is DFQATT and CDR2 SNEGSKA (reference sequence). This CDR3 has 13 amino acids. With V trimmed by 5 bases and J by 3 bases, 4 bases remained unmatched. As DNA, the CDR3 is TGCAGTGCTGCAGGGGGAAACAATCAGCCCCAGCATTTT. Protein: CSAAGGNNQPQHF.

This clonotype was observed at least ten times. The chain employs TRBV20-1 and TRBJ2-3; D is ambiguous. This CDR3 has 11 amino acids. Germline assignment: CDR1 DFQATT and CDR2 SNEGSKA (reference sequence). Trimming cost V 5 bases and J 4 bases, with 7 bases left between them. The CDR3 coding sequence is TGCAGTGCTCACGTCGCAGATACGCAGTATTTT. This codes for CSAHVADTQYF.

This clonotype was counted at least ten times. V and J are TRBV10-3 and TRBJ1-1; perhaps TRBD1 as D (6 bases). The CDR3 covers 12 residues. Trimming cost V 10 bases and J 5 bases, with 14 bases left between them. Germline CDR1 ENHRY, CDR2 SYGVKD. DNA of the CDR3: TGTGCCACAGCAGGGGTGGGGACTGAAGCTTTCTTT. As protein: CATAGVGTEAFF.

This clonotype was detected ten times or more. J is TRBJ1-5 and V is TRBV7-2; 7 bases match TRBD1. Germline assignment: CDR1 SGHTA and CDR2 FQGNSA. J lost 1 base, V lost 5 bases, and 5 bases had no gene match. CDR3 size: 15 residues. The CDR3, as DNA: TGTGCCAGCAGCCCAATGACAGGGAGCAATCAGCCCCAGCATTTT. Its protein product is CASSPMTGSNQPQHF.

This clonotype was recorded at least ten times. CDR3 sequence: CSARVADRPMNTEAFF. The CDR3 DNA reads as TGCAGTGCTAGGGTTGCGGACCGTCCAATGAACACTGAAGCTTTCTTT. This chain uses TRBV20-1 with TRBJ1-1; D is unresolved. The V gene lost 3 bases and the J gene lost 0 bases, with 17 bases spanning the gap. CDR1 and CDR2 from the germline V gene are DFQATT and SNEGSKA (reference sequence). CDR3 size: 16 residues.

Written as DNA, the CDR3 is TGTGCCAGCACCGATACCGGGACAGGGGTGTCACCCCTCCACTTT. It encodes CASTDTGTGVSPLHF. This chain connects TRBV2 to TRBJ1-6, with TRBD1 matching 10 bases. The germline CDR1 and CDR2 sequences are SNHLY and FYNNEI. The ends lost 7 bases at V and 10 bases at J; junction bases unmatched: 10. The CDR3 has 15 amino acids.

The chain is built from TRBV12-3 or TRBV12-4 and TRBJ1-2; possible D gene TRBD1, 5 bases. CDR3 length: 14 amino acids. The germline V and J ends were trimmed by 5 bases and 2 bases, with 12 bases remaining between them. CDR3 sequence reads: CASSIGAGNYGYTF. The CDR3 coding sequence is TGTGCCAGCAGTATTGGGGCGGGGAACTATGGCTACACCTTC.